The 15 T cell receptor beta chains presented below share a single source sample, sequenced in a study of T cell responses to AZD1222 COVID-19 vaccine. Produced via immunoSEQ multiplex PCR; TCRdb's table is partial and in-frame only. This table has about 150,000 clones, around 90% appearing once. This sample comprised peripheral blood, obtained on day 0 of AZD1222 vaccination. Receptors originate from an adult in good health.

CDR3 in DNA: TGTGCCAGCACCCCCAGGCGGGCCTATGAGCAGTTCTTC. This codes for CASTPRRAYEQFF. The chain carries TRBV7-2 and TRBJ2-1, with D possibly TRBD2 on 5 matching bases. Trimming shortened V by 7 bases and J by 8 bases, and 15 bases separated the two germline ends. The CDR3 runs to 13 residues. CDR1 and CDR2 from the germline V gene are SGHTA and FQGNSA.

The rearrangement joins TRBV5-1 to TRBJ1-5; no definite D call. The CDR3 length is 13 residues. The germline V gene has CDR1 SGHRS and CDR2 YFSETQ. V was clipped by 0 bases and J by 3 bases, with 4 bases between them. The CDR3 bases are TGCGCCAGCAGCTTGGGGGTCAATCAGCCCCAGCATTTT. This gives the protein CASSLGVNQPQHF.

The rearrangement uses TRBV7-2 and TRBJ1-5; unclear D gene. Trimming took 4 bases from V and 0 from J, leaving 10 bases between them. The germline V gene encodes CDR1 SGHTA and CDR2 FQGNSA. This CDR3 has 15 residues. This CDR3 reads CASSSLGPSNQPQHF. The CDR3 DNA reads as TGTGCCAGCAGCTCACTAGGACCTAGCAATCAGCCCCAGCATTTT.

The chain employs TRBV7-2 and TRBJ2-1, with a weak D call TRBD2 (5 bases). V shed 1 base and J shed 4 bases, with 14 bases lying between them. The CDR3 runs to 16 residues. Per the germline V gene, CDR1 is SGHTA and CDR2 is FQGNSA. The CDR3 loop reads CASSLERVQSYNEQFF. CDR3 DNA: TGTGCCAGCAGCTTAGAGAGGGTCCAATCTTACAATGAGCAGTTCTTC.

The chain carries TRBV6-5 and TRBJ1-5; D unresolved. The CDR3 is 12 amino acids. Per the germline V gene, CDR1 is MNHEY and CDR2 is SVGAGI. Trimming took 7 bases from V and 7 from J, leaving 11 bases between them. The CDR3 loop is CASTKVGQPQHF. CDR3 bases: TGTGCCAGCACCAAAGTAGGCCAGCCCCAGCATTTT.

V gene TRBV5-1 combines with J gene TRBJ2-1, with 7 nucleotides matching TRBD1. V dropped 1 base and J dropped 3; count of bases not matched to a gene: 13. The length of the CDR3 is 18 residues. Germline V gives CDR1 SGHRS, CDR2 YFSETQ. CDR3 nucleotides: TGCGCCAGCAGCTTGAAGTCCGGGTCGTCAGGGGGCTACAATGAGCAGTTCTTC. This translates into CASSLKSGSSGGYNEQFF.

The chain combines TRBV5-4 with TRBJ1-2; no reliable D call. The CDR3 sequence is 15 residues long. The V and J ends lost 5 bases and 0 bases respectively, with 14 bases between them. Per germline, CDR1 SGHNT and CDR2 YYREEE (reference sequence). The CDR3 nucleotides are TGTGCCAGCAGGGCCTCCGGGCTGACTAACTATGGCTACACCTTC. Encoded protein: CASRASGLTNYGYTF.

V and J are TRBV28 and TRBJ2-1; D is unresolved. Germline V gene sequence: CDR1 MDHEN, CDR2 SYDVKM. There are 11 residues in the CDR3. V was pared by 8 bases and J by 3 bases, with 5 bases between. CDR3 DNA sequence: TGTGCCAGCTTGGGCTACAATGAGCAGTTCTTC. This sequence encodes CASLGYNEQFF.

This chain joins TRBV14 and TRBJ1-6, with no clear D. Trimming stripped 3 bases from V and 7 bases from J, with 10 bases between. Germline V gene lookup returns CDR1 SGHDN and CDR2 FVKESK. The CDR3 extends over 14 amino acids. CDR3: CASSHLIRNSPLHF. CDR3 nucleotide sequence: TGTGCCAGCAGCCACCTGATTCGGAATTCACCCCTCCACTTT.

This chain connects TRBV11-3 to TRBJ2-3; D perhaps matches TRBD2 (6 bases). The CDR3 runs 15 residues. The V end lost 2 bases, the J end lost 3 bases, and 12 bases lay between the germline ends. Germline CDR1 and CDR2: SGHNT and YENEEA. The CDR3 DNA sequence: TGTGCCAGCAGCTTACTGGGGGGTAGGACAGATACGCAGTATTTT. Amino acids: CASSLLGGRTDTQYF. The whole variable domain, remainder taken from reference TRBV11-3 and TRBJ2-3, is EAGVVQSPRYKIIEKKQPVAFWCNPISGHNTLYWYLQNLGQGPELLIRYENEEAVDDSQLPKDRFSAERLKGVDSTLKIQPAELGDSAVYLCASSLLGGRTDTQYFGPGTRLTVL.

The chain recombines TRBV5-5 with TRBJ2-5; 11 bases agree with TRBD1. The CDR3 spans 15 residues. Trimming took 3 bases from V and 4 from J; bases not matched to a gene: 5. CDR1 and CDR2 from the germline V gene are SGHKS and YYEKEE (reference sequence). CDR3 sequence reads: CASSYWTGGRETQYF. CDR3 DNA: TGTGCCAGCAGCTACTGGACAGGGGGCCGAGAGACCCAGTACTTC. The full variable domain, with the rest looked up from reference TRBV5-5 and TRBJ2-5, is DAGVTQSPTHLIKTRGQQVTLRCSPISGHKSVSWYQQVLGQGPQFIFQYYEKEERGRGNFPDRFSARQFPNYSSELNVNALLLGDSALYLCASSYWTGGRETQYFGPGTRLLVL.

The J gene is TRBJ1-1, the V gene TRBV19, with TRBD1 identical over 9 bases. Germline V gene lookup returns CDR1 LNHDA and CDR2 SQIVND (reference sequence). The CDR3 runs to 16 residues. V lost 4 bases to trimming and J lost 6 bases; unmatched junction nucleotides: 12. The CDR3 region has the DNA TGTGCCAGTAGTAGGGTGCCGGGACAGGGAGAACCTGAAGCTTTCTTT. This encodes CASSRVPGQGEPEAFF.

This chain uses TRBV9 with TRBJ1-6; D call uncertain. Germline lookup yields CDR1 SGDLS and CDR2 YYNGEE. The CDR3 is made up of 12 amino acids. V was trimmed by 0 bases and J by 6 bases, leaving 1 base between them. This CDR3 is CASSVGNSPLHF. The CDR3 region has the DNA TGTGCCAGCAGCGTAGGTAATTCACCCCTCCACTTT.

CDR3 in amino acids: CASSPGQGYEETEAFF. CDR3 sequence (DNA): TGCGCCAGCAGCCCGGGACAGGGGTATGAAGAGACTGAAGCTTTCTTT. This chain joins TRBV5-1 and TRBJ1-1, with 10 positions matching TRBD1. The CDR3 runs 16 residues. Trimming cost V 4 bases and J 5 bases; bases outside gene matches: 11. The germline CDR1 and CDR2 sequences are SGHRS and YFSETQ.

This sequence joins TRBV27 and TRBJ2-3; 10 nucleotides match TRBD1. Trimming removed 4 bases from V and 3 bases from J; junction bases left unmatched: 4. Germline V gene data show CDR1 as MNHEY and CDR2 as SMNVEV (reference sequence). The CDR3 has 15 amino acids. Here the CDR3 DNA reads TGTGCCAGCAGTTGGGGACAGGGGTTGACAGATACGCAGTATTTT. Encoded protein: CASSWGQGLTDTQYF.